The entry below gives a single T cell receptor (beta chain) sequence along with its context. Participants had their cohort set by participant-reported clinical history. The CDR3 consists of 17 residues. Trimming cost V 5 bases and J 2 bases; bases outside gene matches: 12. Germline V gene sequence: CDR1 SEHNR, CDR2 FQNEAQ (reference sequence). Per the study methods: Counts of nucleated cells, estimated from reference gene primer amplification, were obtained. Method: immunoSEQ multiplex PCR; TCRdb's copy keeps in-frame clones and lacks some. Clone size and V and J calls were adopted from that table, with D and trimming inferred from the DNA. The sample yields 200,000 to 300,000 clones, approximately 88% seen once. The sample belongs to a study of blood T cell repertoires in COVID-19.

This sequence originates from a woman aged 40 to 55 with acute COVID-19. Sequenced sample: PBMCs or T cells enriched from blood (not recorded which). The rearrangement links TRBV7-9 to TRBJ2-1, with 7 positions matching TRBD2. The CDR3 reads CASSTMEGRGPYNEQFF. The CDR3 bases are TGTGCCAGCAGCACCATGGAGGGGAGGGGCCCCTACAATGAGCAGTTCTTC.